This TCR beta chain came from a study of blood T cells in healthy people across ages. General study findings and limits: PBMCs that were unsorted prevented a conclusive naive versus antigen-experienced comparison.

A second PCR, run for roughly 7 to 11 cycles, used a sample-barcoded 5' primer plus a J-beta primer mix. Using its own MiXCR run on the 5' RACE reads, TCRdb lists one record per CDR3 protein. This sample yields 650,000 to 700,000 distinct CDR3 sequences, of which less than 40% are seen a single time; 15% belongs to the top ten. Caucasian individuals from Russia who were healthy and aged roughly 6 to 95 acted as donors. This clonotype was recorded many times. Its antigen remains unidentified. Germline V gives CDR1 DFQATT, CDR2 SNEGSKA (reference sequence). Losses at the gene ends were 5 bases for V and 5 bases for J; bases not matched to a gene: 14. This CDR3 is built from 17 residues.

Sequenced material: blood. This sequence was found in a woman of 80 years or more in good health. The chain combines TRBV20-1 with TRBJ2-1, with 11 bases lining up with TRBD2. CDR3 sequence reads: CSARRLAGTRIDNEQFF. CDR3 coding DNA: TGCAGTGCTCGTAGACTAGCGGGGACCAGAATTGACAATGAGCAGTTCTTC.